This T cell receptor beta chain was recorded in a study of blood T cell repertoires in COVID-19. Repertoires were generated with immunoSEQ multiplex PCR, while TCRdb's copy carries only in-frame clones and drops some. The repertoire consists of approximately 170,000 clones, with around four fifths occurring once and the leading ten covering about 8.1%. The germline gives CDR1 SGHRS, CDR2 YFSETQ. Trimming cost V 0 bases and J 3 bases, with 10 bases left between them. The length of the CDR3 is 14 residues. This sequence joins TRBV5-1 and TRBJ2-7, with D possibly TRBD1 on 6 matching bases. The sample comprised peripheral blood. The source is a woman older than 75 with COVID-19, enrolled during active disease. The CDR3 bases are TGCGCCAGCAGCTTGGGGGACACCATCTACGAGCAGTACTTC. This gives the protein CASSLGDTIYEQYF.